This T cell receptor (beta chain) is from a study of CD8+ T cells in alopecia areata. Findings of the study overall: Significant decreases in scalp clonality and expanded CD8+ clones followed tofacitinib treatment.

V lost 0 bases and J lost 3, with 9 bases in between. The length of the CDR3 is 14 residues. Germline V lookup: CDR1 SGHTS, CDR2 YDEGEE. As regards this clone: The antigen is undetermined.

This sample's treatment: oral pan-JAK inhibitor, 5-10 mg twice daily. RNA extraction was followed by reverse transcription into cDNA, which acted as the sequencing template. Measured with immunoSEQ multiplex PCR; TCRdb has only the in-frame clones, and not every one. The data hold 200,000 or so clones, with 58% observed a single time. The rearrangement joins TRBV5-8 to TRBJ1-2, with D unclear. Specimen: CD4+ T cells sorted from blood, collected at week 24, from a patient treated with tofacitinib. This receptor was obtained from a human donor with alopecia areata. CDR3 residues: CASSLAGWDYGYTF. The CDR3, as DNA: TGTGCCAGCAGCTTGGCAGGCTGGGACTATGGCTACACCTTC.